These 7 T cell receptor beta chains originate from one sample sequenced in a study of blood T cell repertoires in COVID-19. Generated by immunoSEQ multiplex PCR, the TCRdb table keeps only in-frame clones and is missing some. Of a few hundred thousand clones in the sample, about 88% were seen once. Material: peripheral blood. These receptors were collected from a man aged 45-65 years with COVID-19, enrolled during active disease.

The sample holds one count of this clone. The chain combines TRBV7-9 with TRBJ2-1; 7 bases line up with TRBD1. This CDR3 contains 11 residues. Looked up from germline, CDR1 is SEHNR and CDR2 is FQNEAQ (reference sequence). Trimming at V came to 4 bases and at J to 9 bases, leaving 0 bases not matched to a gene. This CDR3 reads CASSSGGEQFF. The CDR3 DNA sequence: TGTGCCAGCAGCTCAGGGGGTGAGCAGTTCTTC.

The rearrangement uses TRBV24-1 and TRBJ1-2; D uncertain. Trimming pared 4 bases from V and 4 bases from J, leaving 6 bases between. Germline CDR1 reads KGHDR; CDR2 reads SFDVKD. This CDR3 is 12 amino acids long. The CDR3 DNA sequence: TGTGCCACCAGTGAAAGAGGCTATGGCTACACCTTC. Encoded protein: CATSERGYGYTF.

This chain connects TRBV5-1 to TRBJ2-2; 9 bases fit TRBD2. The CDR3 has 16 residues. J was trimmed by 3 bases and V by 7 bases; bases with no gene match: 10. Germline V gives CDR1 SGHRS, CDR2 YFSETQ. CDR3 protein: CASSPDGTSYTGELFF. CDR3 bases: TGCGCCAGCTCACCGGATGGGACTAGCTACACCGGGGAGCTGTTTTTT. The variable domain in full, with the rest retrieved from reference TRBV5-1 and TRBJ2-2, is KAGVTQTPRYLIKTRGQQVTLSCSPISGHRSVSWYQQTPGQGLQFLFEYFSETQRNKGNFPGRFSGRQFSNSRSEMNVSTLELGDSALYLCASSPDGTSYTGELFFGEGSRLTVL.

This clone was detected only once. V is TRBV7-2 and J is TRBJ2-7, with 8 bases identical to TRBD2. The CDR3 has 13 amino acids. V trimming: 5 bases; J trimming: 7 bases; junction bases outside the gene matches: 7. Germline CDR1 is SGHTA and CDR2 is FQGNSA. Here the CDR3 reads CASSALERGEQYF. As DNA, the CDR3 is TGTGCCAGCAGCGCTCTAGAGCGGGGGGAGCAGTACTTC.

The chain recombines TRBV4-1 with TRBJ2-1, with 11 nucleotides matching TRBD2. The CDR3 loop spans 16 amino acids. Germline trimming cut 1 base from V and 8 bases from J; bases unmatched to any gene: 7. CDR1 MGHRA and CDR2 YSYEKL come from the germline V gene. CDR3 DNA: TGCGCCAGCAGCCAAGGACCCTTAGCGGGGGGGTATGAGCAGTTCTTC. Translating it yields CASSQGPLAGGYEQFF.

The CDR3 is CASHRGGAGNTEAFF. CDR3 coding DNA: TGTGCCAGCCACCGGGGGGGGGCCGGGAACACTGAAGCTTTCTTT. The chain combines TRBV6-5 with TRBJ1-1; D is possibly TRBD1 (6 bases). Germline V gene lookup returns CDR1 MNHEY and CDR2 SVGAGI. The length of the CDR3 is 15 residues. The V end was cut by 8 bases, the J end by 1 base, with 17 bases between.

To note about this clone: Compared with germline, one end of the junction differs, possibly owing to a read error. J is TRBJ2-4 and V is TRBV19; 9 nucleotides match TRBD2. Germline V gives CDR1 LNHDA, CDR2 SQIVND (reference sequence). The CDR3 length is 15 residues. The CDR3 region is CASNIAGDAKNIQYF. As DNA, the CDR3 is TGTGCCAGTAATATAGCGGGGGATGCCAAAAACATTCAGTACTTC.